The clone carrying this TCR beta chain was counted ten times or more. Both iRepertoire HTBI primers and Arm-PCR of CDR3 regions were used to build the TCR beta libraries. TCRdb independently ran MiXCR on the multiplex PCR reads; one entry per CDR3 protein. The table includes over 500,000 distinct CDR3 sequences, about 15% detected once. The CDR3 loop spans 13 amino acids. After removal of 4 bases from V and 7 bases from J, the junction contained 4 bases not matched to a gene. Germline CDR1 and CDR2: LNHDA and SQIVND (reference sequence). Time point given: newly diagnosed GD, antithyroid drugs for less than 3 months. RNA from PBMCs was the source of the TCR library. The sample comes from a study of regulatory T cells in long-lasting Graves disease. This same sample was also taken into another study, of T cells in Graves' hyperthyroidism and ophthalmopathy.

The rearrangement joins TRBV19 to TRBJ1-5; 7 bases are a match to TRBD1. This sequence was found in a woman aged 25 to 39 with Graves disease. The specimen comprised peripheral blood mononuclear cells (PBMCs), sampled at new diagnosis, from a patient treated with antithyroid drugs. As DNA, the CDR3 is TGTGCCAGTAGTACCGACAGGGCGCAGCCCCAGCATTTT. Amino acid sequence: CASSTDRAQPQHF.